This T cell receptor beta chain appears in the sequencing data of a study of molecular identifiers for immune sequencing clone quantification. Trimming removed 5 bases at V and 4 bases at J, with 21 bases between. Germline CDR1 reads MNHNS; CDR2 reads SASEGT. The CDR3 loop spans 16 amino acids. A single record per CDR3 protein comes from TCRdb applying MiXCR to the PCR reads. Of 490,000 or so distinct CDR3 sequences in the sample, around 21% were seen once. Concerning this clonotype: The CDR3 end shows no conserved phenylalanine or tryptophan, and so a read error is likely.

Naive CD8 libraries were made from around 20,000 to 1,000,000 sorted cells, and they used 10%, 30% or 50% RNA. Sample: naive CD8+ T cells from blood, with Jurkat cell RNA spiked in. Described subset: FACS-sorted CD8+CD4-CCR7+CD45RA+ naive T cells. The rearrangement uses TRBV6-1 and TRBJ2-7, with D uncertain. This sequence was found in a human donor in good health. Some libraries in this study had Jurkat cell RNA spiked in. DNA for the CDR3: TGTGCCAGCAGTTTACAAATGGACCGTAGGCTGTACGAGCAGTACTCC. It codes for CASSLQMDRRLYEQYS.